This T cell receptor (beta chain) was observed in a study of T cells expressing NK-cell markers (dated by TCRdb to 2020 to 2022). Regarding the complete study: TCR beta-chain repertoires were profiled in sorted CD3+CD56+NKG2C+, CD3+CD56+NKG2C- and CD3+CD56-NKG2C+ T-cell subsets from several donors. Seven of the eight sequenced donors were HCMV-seropositive and one was HCMV-seronegative. The study sequenced eight donors, all healthy volunteers chosen at random: three men and five women. Libraries were sequenced as 2 x 150 bp reads on Illumina HiSeq 2000/2500, MiSeq or NextSeq. Summary of the overall study and its limitations: In over 5 donors, the dominant CD3+CD56+NKG2C+ clonotypes were among the top 10 CD8+ clonotypes and accounted for roughly 1.0-8% of CD8+ T cells. It remained unclear whether the expanded NKG2C-expressing T cell clones were specific for HCMV antigens. Those dominant clonotypes were again the most abundant among CD3+CD56-NKG2C+ cells in four donors, at about 25-60.1%.

Taken from cysteine to phenylalanine, the CDR3 has 14 residues. No DNA appears here. Based on the germline V gene, the CDR1 and CDR2 sequences are MGHRA and YSYEKL. In regard to this clonotype: This clone's antigen is unknown.

HCMV serostatus was determined by detecting HCMV-specific IgG in serum with a commercial ELISA kit. Ficoll density gradient centrifugation was used to isolate peripheral blood mononuclear cells from blood. Reads for this sample came from an Illumina HiSeq 2000. The TCR beta cDNA libraries were made using 5'RACE template switching, a step that added both a universal primer site and unique molecular identifiers. Synthesis of cDNA was primed from the TCR beta constant segment and was followed by two consecutive PCR amplification steps. The original methods were these. Reads were demultiplexed and grouped by UMI with MIGEC, and clonotypes were assembled and quantified with MiTCR. To exclude erroneous sequences, only TCR cDNA sequences supported by at least two reads were retained. Downstream repertoire analysis used the tcR package, and clonotypes were matched across fractions by CDR3 nucleotide sequence plus V segment. VDJmatch was used to annotate antigen specificity against VDJdb, with one amino acid substitution allowed in CDR3. The reads underwent TCRdb reprocessing, giving one record for each CDR3 protein sequence and no DNA. The V and J calls reflect TCRdb's pipeline rather than the authors' work. This sample's table has entries for around 550,000 distinct CDR3 sequences. Roughly 3.6% of the sample goes to the ten largest clones.

This receptor was taken from a man aged 18 to 29 in good health. Donor details come from another sample of the same person, matched by shared clones. Sequencing input: blood T cells: a sorted CD56 or NKG2C T cell subset, CD4+ or CD8+ T cells, or bulk PBMC T cells (not recorded which). Rearrangement joined TRBV4-1 to TRBJ1-3. The CDR3 region has the sequence CASSQDHSSNTIYF.